This T cell receptor (beta chain) was captured in a study of shared clonotypes between healthy human individuals. The overall study: Three plates each covered CD4 naive and memory; CD8 naive two, CD8 memory one. Findings of the study overall: Non-shared clonotypes showed lower generation probabilities than clonotypes common to all four donors. A few donors showed sharing of around 5% of naive CD4 clonotypes.

The CDR3 runs to 15 residues. The trim removed 5 bases at V and 2 bases at J, leaving 8 bases unmatched. Looked up from germline, CDR1 is SGHAT and CDR2 is FQDESV (reference sequence). Sequenced by immunoSEQ multiplex PCR; TCRdb stores in-frame clones only, minus some. The sample lists about 590,000 clones; over 95% were seen once. Selected positively for CCR7 and CD45RO-negative, naive CD8 cells excluded terminally differentiated effector memory CD45RA+ cells. The donor population consisted of healthy HIV-negative adults with no recent acute infections or vaccinations. Regarding this clone: What it binds is not known.

This receptor was obtained from a woman aged 25-40 years in good health. Sequencing input: naive CD8+ T cells sorted from blood. This chain connects TRBV11-1 to TRBJ2-7, with TRBD2 matching 8 bases. The CDR3 bases are TGTGCCAGCAGCCCACGGGAGGGCCTTACCTACGAGCAGTACTTC. It encodes CASSPREGLTYEQYF. Looking up the rest from reference TRBV11-1 and TRBJ2-7 gives the full variable domain: EAEVAQSPRYKITEKSQAVAFWCDPISGHATLYWYRQILGQGPELLVQFQDESVVDDSQLPKDRFSAERLKGVDSTLKIQPAELGDSAMYLCASSPREGLTYEQYFGPGTRLTVT.